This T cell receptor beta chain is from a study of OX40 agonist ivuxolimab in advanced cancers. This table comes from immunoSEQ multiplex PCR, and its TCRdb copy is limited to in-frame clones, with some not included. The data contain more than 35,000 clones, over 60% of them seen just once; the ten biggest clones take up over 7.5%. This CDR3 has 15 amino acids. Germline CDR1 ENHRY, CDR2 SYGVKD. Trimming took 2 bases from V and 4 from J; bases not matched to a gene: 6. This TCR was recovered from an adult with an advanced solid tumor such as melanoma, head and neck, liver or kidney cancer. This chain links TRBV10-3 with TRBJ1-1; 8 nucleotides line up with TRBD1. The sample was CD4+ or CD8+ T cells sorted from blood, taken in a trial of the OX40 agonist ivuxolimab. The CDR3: CAISEGKTGGTEAFF. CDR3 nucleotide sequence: TGTGCCATCAGTGAGGGTAAAACAGGGGGCACTGAAGCTTTCTTT.